The 20 T cell receptor beta chains reported below all come from one sample, sequenced in a study of technical replicates of blood from several donors. Profiling relied on immunoSEQ multiplex PCR, and the TCRdb table lists in-frame clones only, not all of them. The sample holds around 69,000 clones; approximately 84% are singletons and the top ten take 4% to 6%. Material for sequencing was PBMCs. These receptors were collected from a human donor in good health. Some clones in this sample may be carry-over from other donors' samples.

This clone appeared a few times. V gene TRBV4-1 combines with J gene TRBJ2-3, with D possibly matching TRBD1 (6 bases). Trimming shortened V by 1 base and J by 3 bases, and 11 bases separated the two germline ends. Germline CDR1 reads MGHRA; CDR2 reads YSYEKL. The CDR3 spans 15 residues. This chain's CDR3 is CASSQVQGDTDTQYF. The CDR3 region has the DNA TGCGCCAGCAGCCAAGTACAGGGAGATACAGATACGCAGTATTTT.

The J gene is TRBJ1-2, the V gene TRBV6-1, with a tentative D call TRBD1 (5 bases). The ends were cut back, 4 bases at V and 5 bases at J, with 11 bases in the middle. The CDR3 runs to 13 residues. Per germline, CDR1 MNHNS and CDR2 SASEGT. The CDR3 is CASSAGGRYGYTF. In DNA, the CDR3 is TGTGCCAGCAGTGCCGGGGGTCGTTATGGCTACACCTTC.

This clone was counted between two and nine times. The chain links TRBV2 to TRBJ1-2; D is possibly TRBD1 (6 bases). The germline V gene encodes CDR1 SNHLY and CDR2 FYNNEI. V was cut by 8 bases and J by 2 bases, with 12 bases left in between. The CDR3 is 13 amino acids. CDR3 amino acids: CASAYRANYGYTF. Written as DNA, the CDR3 is TGTGCCAGCGCTTACAGGGCCAACTATGGCTACACCTTC.

A single count supports this clone. The chain has TRBV7-2 and TRBJ2-1, with D tentatively TRBD1 (6 bases). The CDR3 covers 14 residues. Trimming stripped 1 base from V and 10 bases from J, with 14 bases between. Germline assignment: CDR1 SGHTA and CDR2 FQGNSA. The CDR3 sequence is CASSLVNQRGEQFF. The CDR3 DNA follows: TGTGCCAGCAGCTTAGTCAATCAAAGGGGGGAGCAGTTCTTC.

The rearrangement joins TRBV19 to TRBJ2-7, with D possibly TRBD1 on 5 matching bases. Germline V gene lookup returns CDR1 LNHDA and CDR2 SQIVND (reference sequence). The CDR3 is made up of 16 amino acids. Trimming pared 5 bases from V and 0 bases from J, leaving 17 bases between. CDR3 loop: CASSAAARANSYEQYF. CDR3 nucleotides: TGTGCCAGTAGTGCCGCGGCCAGGGCCAACTCCTACGAGCAGTACTTC. The variable domain in full, with the rest retrieved from reference TRBV19 and TRBJ2-7, is DGGITQSPKYLFRKEGQNVTLSCEQNLNHDAMYWYRQDPGQGLRLIYYSQIVNDFQKGDIAEGYSVSREKKESFPLTVTSAQKNPTAFYLCASSAAARANSYEQYFGPGTRLTVT.

This chain joins TRBV7-3 and TRBJ2-6; 8 bases are a match to TRBD1. Germline-derived CDR1 and CDR2 are SGHTA and FQGTGA. The CDR3 loop spans 15 amino acids. After removal of 5 bases from V and 2 bases from J, the junction contained 2 bases not matched to a gene. CDR3 DNA: TGTGCCAGCAGCAAGGACAGGGCTGGGGCCAACGTCCTGACTTTC. Residues: CASSKDRAGANVLTF.

The chain links TRBV6-1 to TRBJ2-5; D may be TRBD2 (6 bases). CDR1 MNHNS and CDR2 SASEGT come from the germline V gene. CDR3 size: 15 residues. The V gene lost 7 bases and the J gene lost 5 bases, with 20 bases spanning the gap. DNA of the CDR3: TGTGCCAGCATTAAGGCCTTTCGGGAGTGGGAGACCCAGTACTTC. Amino acid sequence: CASIKAFREWETQYF.

J is TRBJ2-3 and V is TRBV5-1, with a possible D match to TRBD2 (5 bases). The V end was cut by 2 bases, the J end by 0 bases, with 10 bases between. CDR1 SGHRS and CDR2 YFSETQ come from the germline V gene. The CDR3 is made up of 15 amino acids. CDR3 residues: CASSFLAASTDTQYF. The DNA for the CDR3 is TGCGCCAGCAGCTTTCTAGCTGCTAGCACAGATACGCAGTATTTT.

The V call is TRBV4-3, the J call TRBJ2-1; D call uncertain. The V gene's germline CDR1 is LGHNA and CDR2 YSLEER. The length of the CDR3 is 13 residues. Trimming shortened V by 0 bases and J by 7 bases, and 7 bases separated the two germline ends. DNA for the CDR3: TGCGCCAGCAGCCAAGACAGGCCGAATGAGCAGTTCTTC. It specifies CASSQDRPNEQFF.

Here the CDR3 DNA reads TGTGCCAGCAGTTTGAGGGATGGCTATGGCTACACCTTC. Translation gives CASSLRDGYGYTF. The V call is TRBV6-5, the J call TRBJ1-2; D remains ambiguous. CDR1 is MNHEY, CDR2 SVGAGI, per germline. The CDR3 sequence is 13 residues long. The V end was cut by 4 bases, the J end by 4 bases, with 10 bases between.

The rearrangement joins TRBV4-3 to TRBJ2-5, with a possible D match to TRBD1 (6 bases). This CDR3 spans 14 amino acids. Trimming pared 1 base from V and 4 bases from J, leaving 10 bases between. Germline-derived CDR1 and CDR2 are LGHNA and YSLEER. DNA of the CDR3: TGCGCCAGCAGCCAAGGTTCAGGGGCAGAGACCCAGTACTTC. This codes for CASSQGSGAETQYF.

This chain joins TRBV11-2 and TRBJ1-5; D is unresolved. V lost 4 bases to trimming and J lost 7 bases, with 11 bases between them. CDR3 length: 13 residues. Germline loops: CDR1 SGHAT, CDR2 FQNNGV. CDR3 DNA: TGTGCCAGCAGCTACCGTAGAGAACAGCCCCAGCATTTT. Protein: CASSYRREQPQHF. Using reference TRBV11-2 and TRBJ1-5 for the parts outside the CDR3, the full variable domain is EAGVAQSPRYKIIEKRQSVAFWCNPISGHATLYWYQQILGQGPKLLIQFQNNGVVDDSQLPKDRFSAERLKGVDSTLKIQPAKLEDSAVYLCASSYRREQPQHFGDGTRLSIL.

This clone was counted a few times. The V call is TRBV29-1, the J call TRBJ1-1; D ambiguous. Trimming shortened V by 7 bases and J by 1 base, and 10 bases separated the two germline ends. Germline V gene data show CDR1 as SQVTM and CDR2 as ANQGSEA. The CDR3 totals 12 residues. CDR3 in DNA: TGCAGCGGGAGGTTCTGGAACACTGAAGCTTTCTTT. Protein product: CSGRFWNTEAFF.

The chain is built from TRBV28 and TRBJ2-5, with TRBD2 identical over 10 bases. This CDR3 is built from 13 residues. Germline lookup yields CDR1 MDHEN and CDR2 SYDVKM. The CDR3 here is CATGLAGAETQYF. The CDR3 coding sequence is TGTGCAACGGGTCTAGCGGGAGCGGAGACCCAGTACTTC. Based on the CDR3 plus reference TRBV28 and TRBJ2-5, the full variable domain is DVKVTQSSRYLVKRTGEKVFLECVQDMDHENMFWYRQDPGLGLRLIYFSYDVKMKEKGDIPEGYSVSREKKERFSLILESASTNQTSMYLCATGLAGAETQYFGPGTRLLVL.

The CDR3 loop is CASSQVPQSYGYTF. DNA of the CDR3: TGCGCCAGCAGCCAAGTCCCACAGTCCTATGGCTACACCTTC. V and J are TRBV4-1 and TRBJ1-2; D unresolved. CDR3 length equals 14 residues. Germline V lookup: CDR1 MGHRA, CDR2 YSYEKL. Trimming took 1 base from V and 4 from J, leaving 10 bases between them.

The rearrangement joins TRBV27 to TRBJ2-3, with D possibly TRBD2 on 6 matching bases. V shed 2 bases and J shed 0 bases, with 12 bases lying between them. Germline CDR1 and CDR2: MNHEY and SMNVEV (reference sequence). CDR3 size: 16 residues. In DNA form, the CDR3 reads TGTGCCAGCAGTTTACACCGTGGGACTAGCACAGATACGCAGTATTTT. This codes for CASSLHRGTSTDTQYF.

The gene calls are TRBV7-8 and TRBJ1-6; 8 bases fit TRBD1. V lost 5 bases and J lost 7; bases outside the gene matches: 4. CDR3 length: 14 residues. Germline CDR1 reads SGHVS; CDR2 reads FQNEAQ. CDR3 DNA: TGTGCCAGCAGCGTCAGGGGGCTCAATTCACCCCTCCACTTT. The encoded protein is CASSVRGLNSPLHF.

The V gene is TRBV7-9, the J gene TRBJ2-1, with TRBD2 as a possible D gene (6 bases). V dropped 7 bases and J dropped 0 bases, with 13 bases sitting between them. The CDR3 contains 15 residues. Germline assignment: CDR1 SEHNR and CDR2 FQNEAQ (reference sequence). CDR3 loop: CASNLGGSSYNEQFF. The DNA for the CDR3 is TGTGCCAGCAATTTGGGGGGAAGCTCCTACAATGAGCAGTTCTTC.

V and J are TRBV4-3 and TRBJ1-1, with D maybe TRBD1 (5 bases). Germline assignment: CDR1 LGHNA and CDR2 YSLEER. V dropped 3 bases and J dropped 0 bases, with 14 bases sitting between them. CDR3 size: 16 residues. The chain's CDR3 is CASSQASRAVNTEAFF. The CDR3 DNA follows: TGCGCCAGCAGCCAGGCCTCCAGGGCGGTGAACACTGAAGCTTTCTTT.

This chain links TRBV19 with TRBJ1-1; a possible D gene is TRBD1 (5 bases). The CDR3 has 12 residues. Per the germline V gene, CDR1 is LNHDA and CDR2 is SQIVND (reference sequence). Trimming pared 8 bases from V and 3 bases from J, leaving 10 bases between. This CDR3 reads CASDDRYTEAFF. CDR3 bases: TGTGCCAGTGACGACAGATACACTGAAGCTTTCTTT.